The present T cell receptor beta chain was sequenced within a study of monozygotic twins with inflammatory bowel disease. Regarding the study as a whole: Comparison of concordant versus discordant twins revealed no difference in repertoire similarity, possibly due to limited power. The analysis did not separate different T cell subtypes.

During cDNA synthesis, UMIs that each contained a 6-nucleotide sample barcode were added by means of template switching. With the 5' RACE reads reprocessed, TCRdb shows one record per CDR3 protein and no DNA. The table lists about 41,000 distinct CDR3 sequences. This CDR3 comprises 13 residues. Details on this clonotype: Its target is not known.

This TCR came from a human donor with ulcerative colitis or Crohn's disease, or a healthy co-twin of an affected twin (not recorded which). Source material: blood. The chain has TRBV12-3 or TRBV12-4 and TRBJ1-1. The CDR3 sequence: CASRTTENTEAFF.